This TCR beta chain was observed in a study of shared clonotypes between healthy human individuals. This clone has only a few counts. Measured with immunoSEQ multiplex PCR; TCRdb has only the in-frame clones, and not every one. Among 2 million to 2.5 million clones listed, approximately 95% were seen once. Germline assignment: CDR1 LNHNV and CDR2 YYDKDF (reference sequence). The CDR3 consists of 11 residues. V dropped 9 bases and J dropped 10 bases, with 13 bases sitting between them. This TCR was sampled from a man aged 18 to 35 in good health. This rearrangement joins TRBV15 to TRBJ2-1; unclear D gene. The sample comprised naive CD4+ T cells sorted from blood. The sample's subset: CD45RA+ positively selected. CDR3 DNA: TGTGCCACTCCGCGGCTCAGGGAGCAGTTCTTC. This sequence encodes CATPRLREQFF.